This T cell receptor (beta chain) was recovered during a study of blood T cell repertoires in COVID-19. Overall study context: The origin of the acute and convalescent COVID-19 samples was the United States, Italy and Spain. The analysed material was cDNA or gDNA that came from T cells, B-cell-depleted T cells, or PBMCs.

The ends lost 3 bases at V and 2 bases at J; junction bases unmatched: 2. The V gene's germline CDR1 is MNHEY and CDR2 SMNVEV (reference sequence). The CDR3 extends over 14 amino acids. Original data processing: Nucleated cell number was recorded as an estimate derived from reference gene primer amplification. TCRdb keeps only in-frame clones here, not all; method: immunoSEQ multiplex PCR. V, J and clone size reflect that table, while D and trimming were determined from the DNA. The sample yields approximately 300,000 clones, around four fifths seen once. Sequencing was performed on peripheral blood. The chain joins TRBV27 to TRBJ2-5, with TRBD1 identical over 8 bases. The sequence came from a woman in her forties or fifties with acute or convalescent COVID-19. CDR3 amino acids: CASSLGTGQETQYF. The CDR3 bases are TGTGCCAGCAGTTTGGGGACAGGTCAAGAGACCCAGTACTTC.